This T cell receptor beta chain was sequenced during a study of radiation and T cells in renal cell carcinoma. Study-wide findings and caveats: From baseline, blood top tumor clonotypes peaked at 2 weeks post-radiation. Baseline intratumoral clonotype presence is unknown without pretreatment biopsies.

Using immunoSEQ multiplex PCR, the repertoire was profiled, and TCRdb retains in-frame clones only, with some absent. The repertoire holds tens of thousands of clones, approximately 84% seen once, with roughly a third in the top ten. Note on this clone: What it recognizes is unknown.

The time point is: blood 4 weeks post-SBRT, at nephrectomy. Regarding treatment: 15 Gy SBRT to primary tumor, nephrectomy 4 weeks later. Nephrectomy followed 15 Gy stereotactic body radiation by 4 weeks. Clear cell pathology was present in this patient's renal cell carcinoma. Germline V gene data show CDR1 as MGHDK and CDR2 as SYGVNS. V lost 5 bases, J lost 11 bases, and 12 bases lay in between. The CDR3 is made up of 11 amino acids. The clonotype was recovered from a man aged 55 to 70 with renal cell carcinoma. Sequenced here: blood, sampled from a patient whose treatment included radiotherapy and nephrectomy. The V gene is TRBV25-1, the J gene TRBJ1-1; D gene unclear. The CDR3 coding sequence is TGTGCCAGCAGTTTTGGGAGGGAGGCTTTCTTT. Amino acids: CASSFGREAFF.